Sequencing of this TCR beta chain was carried out in a study of T cells in Graves' hyperthyroidism and ophthalmopathy. There were TCR beta CDR3 regions amplified from RNA transcripts. TCR CDR3 underwent first-round RT-PCR with the HTBI primer set. TCRdb reprocessed the multiplex PCR reads via MiXCR and lists one record per CDR3 protein. The sample has around 500,000 distinct CDR3 sequences, about 14% seen once; the top ten hold roughly 14%. The CDR3 sequence is 15 residues long. The V gene lost 5 bases and the J gene lost 4 bases, with 15 bases spanning the gap. The germline CDR1 and CDR2 sequences are LNHDA and SQIVND (reference sequence). A word on this clonotype: What it binds is unknown.

General study findings and limits: Stable hyperthyroidism was separated from ophthalmopathy by a model based on 13 V-J features.

The sample was blood. This receptor was identified in a woman in her forties with Graves' hyperthyroidism. V and J are TRBV19 and TRBJ2-4; no definite D call. CDR3 region: CASSLRWAGKNIQYF. In DNA form, the CDR3 reads TGTGCCAGTAGTCTCAGATGGGCCGGGAAAAACATTCAGTACTTC. The full variable domain, in which reference TRBV19 and TRBJ2-4 provide the parts outside the CDR3, is DGGITQSPKYLFRKEGQNVTLSCEQNLNHDAMYWYRQDPGQGLRLIYYSQIVNDFQKGDIAEGYSVSREKKESFPLTVTSAQKNPTAFYLCASSLRWAGKNIQYFGAGTRLSVL.